Described below is a single T cell receptor (beta chain) sequence and its context. This CDR3 spans 14 amino acids. From germline, CDR1 is LGHNT and CDR2 FRNRAP. The V gene lost 0 bases and the J gene lost 7 bases, with 12 bases spanning the gap. These data originate in a study of blood T cell repertoires in COVID-19. Study in general: The United States, Italy and Spain provided the acute and convalescent COVID-19 samples. T cells, B-cell-depleted T cells, or PBMCs supplied cDNA or gDNA.

In the original workflow: From reference gene primer amplification, estimates of nucleated cell counts were derived. Libraries were prepared by immunoSEQ multiplex PCR; TCRdb keeps only in-frame clonotypes and omits some of them. Clonal size and the V and J genes are those of that table, whereas D and trimming came from the DNA. Found here are around 120,000 clones, more than 60% of them singletons; the top ten hold under 2.5%. The specimen sequenced was peripheral blood. The sequence was collected from a woman in her 70s with acute or convalescent COVID-19. The chain has TRBV12-5 and TRBJ1-2; no firm D call. The CDR3 spells CASGLVNLRRGYTF. CDR3 sequence (DNA): TGTGCTAGTGGTTTGGTAAATCTGCGCCGTGGCTACACCTTC.